The rows below give T cell receptor beta chains drawn from one sample of a study of OX40 agonist ivuxolimab in advanced cancers. Assay used: immunoSEQ multiplex PCR; TCRdb lists only in-frame clones, some missing. This sample has approximately 80,000 clones, with less than 95% found just once. The sequencing used CD4+ or CD8+ T cells sorted from blood, collected in a trial of the OX40 agonist ivuxolimab. The receptor set was obtained from an adult with an advanced solid tumor such as melanoma, head and neck, liver or kidney cancer. Both conserved end residues are part of each CDR3. D genes are given only for firm matches. Rows give clone size only sometimes, using once, few, many, or a class for an expanded clone.

j_call | clone_size | d_call | v_call | cdr3_length | cdr3_aa | cdr3_nt
TRBJ2-5 | - | TRBD2 | TRBV29-1 | 19 | CSVGGLFRPSGGMQETQYF | TGCAGCGTTGGGGGTTTATTTAGGCCTAGCGGGGGAATGCAAGAGACCCAGTACTTC
TRBJ2-3 | - | TRBD2 | TRBV11-2 | 15 | CASSLDGGGLDTQYF | TGTGCCAGCAGCTTAGATGGCGGGGGGCTAGATACGCAGTATTTT
TRBJ2-4 | - | - | TRBV5-5 | 17 | CASSSQSAGLAKNIQYF | TGTGCCAGCAGCTCGCAATCCGCAGGGCTAGCCAAAAACATTCAGTACTTC
TRBJ2-2 | - | TRBD2 | TRBV10-3 | 14 | CATTSGGNTGELFF | TGTGCCACCACTAGCGGGGGTAACACCGGGGAGCTGTTTTTT
TRBJ1-6 | - | TRBD1 | TRBV2 | 16 | CASSLQGEIPSSPLHF | TGTGCCAGCAGTCTGCAGGGGGAGATCCCGTCTTCACCCCTCCACTTT
TRBJ1-2 | - | - | TRBV6-4 | 15 | CASSDVGRANYGYTF | TGTGCCAGCAGTGACGTCGGCAGAGCTAACTATGGCTACACCTTC
TRBJ1-5 | - | - | TRBV28 | 13 | CASRGGSNQPQHF | TGTGCCAGCAGGGGGGGCAGCAATCAGCCCCAGCATTTT
TRBJ2-2 | - | TRBD1 | TRBV5-1 | 16 | CASSVRQGANTGELFF | TGCGCCAGCAGCGTCAGACAGGGGGCTAACACCGGGGAGCTGTTTTTT
TRBJ1-1 | - | - | TRBV19 | 13 | CASSTLGGTEAFF | TGTGCCAGTAGTACCCTCGGGGGCACTGAAGCTTTCTTT
TRBJ1-4 | - | - | TRBV19 | 16 | CASSRGATATNEKLFF | TGTGCCAGTAGTAGAGGGGCGACGGCAACTAATGAAAAACTGTTTTTT
TRBJ1-6 | - | - | TRBV6-5 | 13 | CASSLLSTSPLHF | TGTGCCAGCAGCCTATTGAGCACCTCACCCCTCCACTTT
TRBJ1-2 | - | TRBD1 | TRBV10-2 | 15 | CASRKGGGGGYGYTF | TGCGCCAGCAGGAAAGGAGGGGGCGGGGGCTATGGCTACACCTTC
TRBJ2-3 | - | - | TRBV6-1 | 11 | CASSDRFTQYF | TGTGCCAGCAGCGACAGGTTTACGCAGTATTTT
TRBJ2-1 | - | TRBD1 | TRBV29-1 | 12 | CSPRDRAGEQFF | TGCAGCCCCCGGGACAGGGCCGGTGAGCAGTTCTTC
TRBJ1-3 | - | - | TRBV29-1 | 11 | CSVNRGNTIYF | TGCAGCGTTAACAGGGGAAACACCATATATTTT
TRBJ1-5 | - | TRBD1 | TRBV9 | 15 | CASSASGQGSEPQHF | TGTGCCAGCAGCGCGTCGGGACAGGGGAGCGAGCCCCAGCATTTT
TRBJ2-2 | - | - | TRBV11-2 | 16 | CASSHRDTPHRGELFF | TGTGCCAGCAGCCACCGGGACACTCCACATCGCGGGGAGCTGTTTTTT
TRBJ1-1 | - | TRBD1 | TRBV5-4 | 15 | CASSSLRQGDTEAFF | TGTGCCAGCAGCTCCCTAAGACAGGGAGACACTGAAGCTTTCTTT
TRBJ1-2 | - | - | TRBV6-1 | 13 | CASGEVPYYGYTF | TGTGCCAGCGGTGAGGTCCCCTACTATGGCTACACCTTC
TRBJ2-3 | - | - | TRBV11-1 | 14 | CASSPGARTDTQYF | TGTGCCAGCAGCCCAGGGGCCCGCACAGATACGCAGTATTTT
TRBJ1-1 | - | - | TRBV5-1 | 13 | CASSIAEFTEAFF | TGCGCCAGCTCGATTGCCGAATTCACTGAAGCTTTCTTT
TRBJ2-3 | - | TRBD2 | TRBV27 | 17 | CASSTSPLAGVADTQYF | TGTGCCAGCAGTACCAGCCCACTAGCGGGGGTGGCAGATACGCAGTATTTT
TRBJ1-1 | - | TRBD1 | TRBV4-1 | 15 | CASSRTQGGNTEAFF | TGCGCCAGCAGCCGGACCCAGGGGGGGAACACTGAAGCTTTCTTT
TRBJ1-5 | few | - | TRBV7-9 | 13 | CASSLGGDQPQHF | TGTGCCAGCAGCTTAGGGGGTGATCAGCCCCAGCATTTT
TRBJ1-1 | - | TRBD1 | TRBV5-6 | 16 | CASSLLSYRGNTEAFF | TGTGCCAGCAGCTTGTTGTCGTACAGGGGTAACACTGAAGCTTTCTTT
TRBJ1-1 | - | - | TRBV10-1 | 16 | CASSVAPDSLNTEAFF | TGCGCCAGCAGTGTTGCCCCTGACTCCCTTAACACTGAAGCTTTCTTT
TRBJ1-1 | - | TRBD1 | TRBV5-5 | 13 | CASSLQGGTEAFF | TGTGCCAGCAGCTTACAGGGGGGCACTGAAGCTTTCTTT
TRBJ1-1 | - | - | TRBV5-4 | 16 | CASSSNRAVGGTEAFF | TGTGCCAGCAGCTCGAACAGGGCGGTGGGGGGCACTGAAGCTTTCTTT
TRBJ1-3 | - | TRBD1 | TRBV6-1 | 17 | CASSERGKDRAGNTIYF | TGTGCCAGCAGTGAAAGGGGGAAAGACAGGGCTGGAAACACCATATATTTT
TRBJ2-5 | - | TRBD1 | TRBV6-1 | 13 | CASSRRTGETQYF | TGTGCCAGCAGTAGACGGACAGGGGAGACCCAGTACTTC
TRBJ1-1 | - | - | TRBV5-1 | 12 | CASSQGLSEAFF | TGCGCCAGCAGCCAGGGACTGTCTGAAGCTTTCTTT
TRBJ2-2 | once | TRBD2 | TRBV2 | 20 | CASSERDRGLAGWHTGELFF | TGTGCCAGCAGTGAACGGGACAGGGGACTAGCGGGGTGGCACACCGGGGAGCTGTTTTTT
TRBJ1-5 | - | - | TRBV10-3 | 14 | CATSEVAVNQPQHF | TGTGCCACCAGTGAGGTAGCAGTCAATCAGCCCCAGCATTTT
TRBJ1-4 | - | - | TRBV5-4 | 15 | CASSFRAGDNEKLFF | TGTGCCAGCAGCTTCCGGGCGGGGGATAATGAAAAACTGTTTTTT
TRBJ1-5 | - | - | TRBV19 | 14 | CASSITGATQPQHF | TGTGCCAGTAGTATTACTGGGGCCACTCAGCCCCAGCATTTT
TRBJ1-1 | - | - | TRBV5-1 | 13 | CASSSGTYTEAFF | TGCGCCAGCAGCTCAGGGACCTACACTGAAGCTTTCTTT
TRBJ1-3 | - | TRBD1 | TRBV6-6 | 15 | CASSSQGEVGNTIYF | TGTGCCAGCAGTTCTCAGGGGGAGGTTGGAAACACCATATATTTT
TRBJ2-7 | - | - | TRBV5-1 | 14 | CASSLQGSSYEQYF | TGCGCCAGCAGCCTGCAGGGAAGCTCCTACGAGCAGTACTTC
TRBJ1-4 | - | TRBD1 | TRBV6-1 | 16 | CASREYRGLTNEKLFF | TGTGCCAGCAGGGAATACAGGGGGCTAACTAATGAAAAACTGTTTTTT
TRBJ1-2 | - | TRBD1 | TRBV18 | 14 | CASSPRGSNYGYTF | TGTGCCAGCTCACCCAGGGGGTCTAACTATGGCTACACCTTC
TRBJ1-3 | - | - | TRBV2 | 14 | CASSGTFSGNTIYF | TGTGCCAGCAGCGGGACTTTCTCTGGAAACACCATATATTTT
TRBJ1-6 | once | TRBD1 | TRBV29-1 | 16 | CSVEDGWTGMGSPLYF | TGCAGCGTTGAAGACGGGTGGACAGGGATGGGGTCACCCCTCTACTTT
TRBJ2-5 | few | - | TRBV7-2 | 12 | CASSLALWTQYF | TGTGCCAGCAGCTTAGCGCTTTGGACCCAGTACTTC
TRBJ2-5 | - | TRBD1 | TRBV6-1 | 13 | CATIGQVGETQYF | TGTGCCACCATAGGACAGGTTGGAGAGACCCAGTACTTC
TRBJ2-7 | - | TRBD1 | TRBV5-1 | 15 | CASSFGTGNQGEQYF | TGCGCCAGCAGCTTCGGGACAGGGAATCAAGGCGAGCAGTACTTC
TRBJ2-3 | once | - | TRBV15 | 16 | CATSGQTLSYTDTQYF | TGTGCCACCAGCGGGCAGACCCTCTCCTACACAGATACGCAGTATTTT
TRBJ2-1 | - | TRBD2 | TRBV5-1 | 15 | CASSFSGGAYNEQFF | TGCGCCAGCAGCTTTAGCGGGGGGGCGTACAATGAGCAGTTCTTC
TRBJ1-1 | - | - | TRBV5-1 | 15 | CASSVQGGVNTEAFF | TGCGCCAGCAGCGTACAGGGAGGTGTGAACACTGAAGCTTTCTTT
TRBJ1-5 | - | - | TRBV28 | 14 | CASSLIIGGQPQHF | TGTGCCAGCAGTTTAATAATAGGCGGTCAGCCCCAGCATTTT